The TCR beta chain under discussion was sequenced for a study of blood T cell repertoires in COVID-19. The data were produced by immunoSEQ multiplex PCR, yet TCRdb's version contains in-frame clones alone and is incomplete. The sample contains approximately 500,000 clones, around 90% of which appear only once. With 9 bases clipped from V and 3 bases from J, the junction kept 11 bases outside the gene matches. Germline lookup yields CDR1 LNHDA and CDR2 SQIVND (reference sequence). The CDR3 runs 14 residues. The clonotype originates from a woman aged 45-65 years with COVID-19, enrolled during active disease. J is TRBJ2-7 and V is TRBV19, with 7 bases fitting TRBD1. Input material: peripheral blood. The CDR3 DNA follows: TGTGCCAGAGATTCCGGGACAGCCTACTACGAGCAGTACTTC. Translation: CARDSGTAYYEQYF.